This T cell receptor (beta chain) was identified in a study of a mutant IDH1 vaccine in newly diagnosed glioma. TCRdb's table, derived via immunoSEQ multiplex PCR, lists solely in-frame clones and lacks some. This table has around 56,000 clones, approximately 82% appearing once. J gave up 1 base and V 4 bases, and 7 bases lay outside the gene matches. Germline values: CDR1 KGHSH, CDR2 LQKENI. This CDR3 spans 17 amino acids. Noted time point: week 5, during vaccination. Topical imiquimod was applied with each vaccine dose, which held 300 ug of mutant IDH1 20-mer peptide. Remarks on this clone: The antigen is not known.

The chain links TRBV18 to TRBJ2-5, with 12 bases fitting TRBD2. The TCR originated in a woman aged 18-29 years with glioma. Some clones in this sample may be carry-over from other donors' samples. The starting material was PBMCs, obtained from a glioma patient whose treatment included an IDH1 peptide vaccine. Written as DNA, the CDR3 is TGTGCCAGCTCACGCTCGACTAGCGGGGGTACCCAAGAGACCCAGTACTTC. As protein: CASSRSTSGGTQETQYF.